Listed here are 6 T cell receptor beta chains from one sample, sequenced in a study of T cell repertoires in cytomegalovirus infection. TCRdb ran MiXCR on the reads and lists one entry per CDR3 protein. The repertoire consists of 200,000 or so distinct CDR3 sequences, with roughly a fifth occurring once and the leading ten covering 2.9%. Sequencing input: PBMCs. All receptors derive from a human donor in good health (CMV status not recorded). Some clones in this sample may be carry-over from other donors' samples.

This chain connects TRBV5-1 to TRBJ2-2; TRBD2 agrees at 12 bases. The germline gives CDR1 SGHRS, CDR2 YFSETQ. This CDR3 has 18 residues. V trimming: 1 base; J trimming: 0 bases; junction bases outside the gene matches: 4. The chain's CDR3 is CASSLRLAGGPNTGELFF. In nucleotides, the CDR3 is TGCGCCAGCAGCTTGAGGCTAGCGGGGGGGCCGAACACCGGGGAGCTGTTTTTT.

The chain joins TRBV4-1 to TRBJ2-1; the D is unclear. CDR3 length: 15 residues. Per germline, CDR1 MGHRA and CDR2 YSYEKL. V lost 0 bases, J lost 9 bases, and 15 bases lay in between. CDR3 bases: TGCGCCAGCAGCCAAGATAATCAGTTCCCGCCTGAGCAGTTCTTC. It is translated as CASSQDNQFPPEQFF.

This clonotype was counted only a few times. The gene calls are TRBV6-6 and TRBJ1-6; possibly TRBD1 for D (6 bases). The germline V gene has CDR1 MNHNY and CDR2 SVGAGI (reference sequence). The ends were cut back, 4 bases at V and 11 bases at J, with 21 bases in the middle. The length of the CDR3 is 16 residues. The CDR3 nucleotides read TGTGCCAGCAGTTCATTATGGGACATTCGAGAGCCACCCCTCCACTTT. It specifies CASSSLWDIREPPLHF.

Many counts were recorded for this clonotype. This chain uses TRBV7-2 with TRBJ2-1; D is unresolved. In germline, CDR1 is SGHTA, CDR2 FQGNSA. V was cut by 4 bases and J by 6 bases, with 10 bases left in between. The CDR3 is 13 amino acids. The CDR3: CASSSTFGNEQFF. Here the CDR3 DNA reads TGTGCCAGCAGCTCTACTTTCGGCAATGAGCAGTTCTTC.

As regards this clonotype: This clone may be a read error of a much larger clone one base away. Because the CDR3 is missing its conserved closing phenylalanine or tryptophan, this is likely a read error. The CDR3 loop is CASSLLLPGATSGNTIYS. DNA of the CDR3: TGTGCCAGCAGCCTCCTCCTTCCGGGAGCAACGTCAGGAAACACCATATATTCT. The chain links TRBV7-2 to TRBJ1-3; D gene unclear. Germline values: CDR1 SGHTA, CDR2 FQGNSA. Trimming stripped 5 bases from V and 4 bases from J, with 24 bases between. This CDR3 has 18 amino acids.

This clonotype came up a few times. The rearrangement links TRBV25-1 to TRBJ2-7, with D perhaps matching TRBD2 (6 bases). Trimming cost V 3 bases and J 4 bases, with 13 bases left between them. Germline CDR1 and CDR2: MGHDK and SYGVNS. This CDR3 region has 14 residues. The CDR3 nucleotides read TGTGCCAGCAGTGAGGGCAGGGAGGCATACGAGCAGTACTTC. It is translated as CASSEGREAYEQYF.